Presented here are 15 T cell receptor beta chains from one specimen sequenced in a study of cytomegalovirus exposure and HLA in healthy donors. PCR employed 60 Vbeta and 13 Jbeta primers. Some clones are missing from TCRdb's copy, which holds only in-frame ones; the method was immunoSEQ multiplex PCR. Of tens of thousands of clones in the sample, 80% are singletons; the top ten hold 3.9%. Sequences were obtained from PBMCs. All receptors derive from a woman aged 40 to 50 in good health and CMV-seronegative.

This chain connects TRBV7-2 to TRBJ1-1; the D is unclear. CDR3 size: 13 residues. The germline V and J ends were trimmed by 2 bases and 3 bases, with 7 bases remaining between them. Germline V CDR1 and CDR2: SGHTA, FQGNSA. The CDR3 is CASSLQLYTEAFF. The CDR3 DNA sequence: TGTGCCAGCAGCTTACAACTCTACACTGAAGCTTTCTTT.

The chain is built from TRBV6-5 and TRBJ1-2; no clear D gene. The CDR3 totals 14 residues. The ends were cut back, 0 bases at V and 3 bases at J, with 8 bases in the middle. Germline V CDR1 and CDR2: MNHEY, SVGAGI. The CDR3 nucleotides read TGTGCCAGCAGTTACTCTGTAGCAGACTATGGCTACACCTTC. As protein: CASSYSVADYGYTF.

V usage is TRBV25-1 and J usage is TRBJ1-3; the D gene is possibly TRBD1 (5 bases). The germline CDR1 and CDR2 sequences are MGHDK and SYGVNS. The V end lost 6 bases, the J end lost 0 bases, and 9 bases lay between the germline ends. CDR3 length: 14 amino acids. The CDR3 here is CASRTGSSGNTIYF. The CDR3 DNA sequence: TGTGCCAGCAGAACAGGAAGCTCTGGAAACACCATATATTTT.

CDR3 in DNA: TGTGCCAGCGCATTAGACAGGGGTATTCAGCCCCAGCATTTT. Protein: CASALDRGIQPQHF. The chain has TRBV7-8 and TRBJ1-5; 8 bases agree with TRBD1. In germline, CDR1 is SGHVS, CDR2 FQNEAQ. Trimming took 8 bases from V and 6 from J; bases not matched to a gene: 9. CDR3 length equals 14 residues.

The CDR3 here is CASSQNWPSGAGNTIYF. CDR3 sequence (DNA): TGCGCCAGCAGCCAAAATTGGCCTTCAGGGGCTGGAAACACCATATATTTT. The genes are TRBV4-1 and TRBJ1-3, with D perhaps matching TRBD1 (6 bases). CDR1 and CDR2 from the germline V gene are MGHRA and YSYEKL. The V gene lost 2 bases and the J gene lost 2 bases, with 16 bases spanning the gap. The CDR3 loop spans 17 amino acids.

V usage is TRBV6-6 and J usage is TRBJ2-7; 10 bases align to TRBD2. The ends lost 3 bases at V and 1 base at J; junction bases unmatched: 6. CDR1 and CDR2 from the germline V gene are MNHNY and SVGAGI (reference sequence). The CDR3 sequence is 16 residues long. The CDR3 DNA reads as TGTGCCAGCAGTTATGAACTACTAGCGGGATCCTACGAGCAGTACTTC. Its translation is CASSYELLAGSYEQYF.

This clone was observed a handful of times. One junction end disagrees with the germline gene, perhaps due to a read error. The V call is TRBV7-9, the J call TRBJ2-2; D uncertain. The length of the CDR3 is 11 residues. In germline, CDR1 is SEHNR, CDR2 FQNEAQ (reference sequence). Written as DNA, the CDR3 is TGTTCCAGCAGCTTATTAGGGGAGCTGTTTTTT. It codes for CSSSLLGELFF.

CDR3 in amino acids: CASSLAGGERSEKLFF. The DNA for the CDR3 is TGTGCCAGCAGCTTGGCAGGAGGGGAAAGGAGTGAAAAACTGTTTTTT. The chain joins TRBV5-5 to TRBJ1-4; D might be TRBD1 (5 bases). V shed 0 bases and J shed 7 bases, with 16 bases lying between them. There are 16 residues in the CDR3. CDR1 is SGHKS and CDR2 is YYEKEE in the germline V gene (reference sequence).

The chain links TRBV27 to TRBJ1-1; 9 bases are shared with TRBD1. The CDR3 is 17 amino acids. Per germline, CDR1 MNHEY and CDR2 SMNVEV (reference sequence). V lost 4 bases, J lost 6 bases, and 15 bases stayed unmatched. The CDR3 spells CASSSSRSRDRVAEAFF. For the CDR3, the DNA is TGTGCCAGCAGTTCCTCCCGATCCCGGGACAGGGTGGCTGAAGCTTTCTTT.

The chain couples TRBV5-1 to TRBJ1-1; 7 nucleotides match TRBD1. This CDR3 has 14 residues. Germline trimming cut 5 bases from V and 1 base from J; bases unmatched to any gene: 5. The germline CDR1 and CDR2 sequences are SGHRS and YFSETQ. CDR3 in amino acids: CASSSGTANTEAFF. CDR3 DNA sequence: TGCGCCAGCAGTTCCGGGACAGCGAACACTGAAGCTTTCTTT.

V usage is TRBV9 and J usage is TRBJ2-1; weak D call: TRBD1 (5 bases). CDR3 length equals 17 residues. The germline V gene has CDR1 SGDLS and CDR2 YYNGEE. Trimming cost V 0 bases and J 0 bases, with 13 bases left between them. Written as DNA, the CDR3 is TGTGCCAGCAGCGTAGGGGGCTTGGATAGCTCCTACAATGAGCAGTTCTTC. Protein product: CASSVGGLDSSYNEQFF.

V is TRBV5-6 and J is TRBJ2-1; D is unresolved. This CDR3 contains 16 residues. Germline V gene sequence: CDR1 SGHDT, CDR2 YYEEEE. V was shortened by 0 bases and J by 4 bases, with 14 bases between the two germline ends. The CDR3 loop is CASSLGAGVRYNEQFF. The CDR3 DNA follows: TGTGCCAGCAGCTTGGGGGCAGGCGTCCGTTACAATGAGCAGTTCTTC.

V is TRBV10-2 and J is TRBJ1-1; 9 bases agree with TRBD1. The CDR3 extends over 16 amino acids. The ends lost 2 bases at V and 1 base at J; junction bases unmatched: 5. Germline V gene data show CDR1 as WSHSY and CDR2 as SAAADI. For the CDR3, the DNA is TGCGCCAGCAGTGAGGGACAGGGGCCACCGAACACTGAAGCTTTCTTT. It yields the protein CASSEGQGPPNTEAFF.

J is TRBJ2-3 and V is TRBV7-2; the D is unclear. From germline, CDR1 is SGHTA and CDR2 FQGNSA. V shed 2 bases and J shed 0 bases, with 18 bases lying between them. The CDR3 runs to 18 residues. The CDR3 protein is CASSLIRFGVSSTDTQYF. The CDR3 region has the DNA TGTGCCAGCAGCTTAATACGGTTCGGAGTTTCTAGCACAGATACGCAGTATTTT. Together with reference TRBV7-2 and TRBJ2-3, the CDR3 gives the full variable domain: GAGVSQSPSNKVTEKGKDVELRCDPISGHTALYWYRQSLGQGLEFLIYFQGNSAPDKSGLPSDRFSAERTGGSVSTLTIQRTQQEDSAVYLCASSLIRFGVSSTDTQYFGPGTRLTVL.

The chain recombines TRBV11-2 with TRBJ2-3; 7 nucleotides align to TRBD2. V shed 1 base, J shed 1 base, and the junction held 5 bases outside the gene matches. The CDR3 runs 16 residues. Germline CDR1 SGHAT, CDR2 FQNNGV. CDR3 in amino acids: CASSLVAGQGTDTQYF. CDR3 nucleotide sequence: TGTGCCAGCAGCTTAGTAGCGGGTCAGGGCACAGATACGCAGTATTTT.